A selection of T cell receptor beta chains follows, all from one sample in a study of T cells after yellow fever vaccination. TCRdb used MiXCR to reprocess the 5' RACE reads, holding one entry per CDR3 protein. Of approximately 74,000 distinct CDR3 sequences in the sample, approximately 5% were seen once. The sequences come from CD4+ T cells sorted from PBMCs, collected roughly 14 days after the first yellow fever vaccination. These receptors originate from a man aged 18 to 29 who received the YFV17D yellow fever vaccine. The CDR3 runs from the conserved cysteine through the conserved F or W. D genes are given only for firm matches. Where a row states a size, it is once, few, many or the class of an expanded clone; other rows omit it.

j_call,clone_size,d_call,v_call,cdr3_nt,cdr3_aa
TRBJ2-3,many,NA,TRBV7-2,TGTGCCAGCAGCCTAGTGGGGGGCACAGATACGCAGTATTTT,CASSLVGGTDTQYF
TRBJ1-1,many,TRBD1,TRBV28,TGTGCCAGCGGGGGACAGGGGTTCCCTGAAGCTTTCTTT,CASGGQGFPEAFF
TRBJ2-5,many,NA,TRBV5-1,TGCGCCAGCAGCCCTCGGACAGCCCAAGAGACCCAGTACTTC,CASSPRTAQETQYF
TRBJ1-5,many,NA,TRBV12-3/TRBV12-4,TGTGCCAGCAGTCTACAGGGTTGGGATCAGCCCCAGCATTTT,CASSLQGWDQPQHF
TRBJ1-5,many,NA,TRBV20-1,TGCAGTGCTAATACAGGGCCCTATAGCAATCAGCCCCAGCATTTT,CSANTGPYSNQPQHF
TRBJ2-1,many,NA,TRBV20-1,TGCAGTGCTAGAGATTACAGGGGAGGTGAGCAGTTCTTC,CSARDYRGGEQFF
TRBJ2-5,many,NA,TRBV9,TGTGCCAGCAGCGTCCGGGACGCTGCCGGTGGGGCCCAGTACTTC,CASSVRDAAGGAQYF
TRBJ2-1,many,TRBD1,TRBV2,TGTGCCAGCACCATGGACAGGGAGAATGAGCAGTTCTTC,CASTMDRENEQFF
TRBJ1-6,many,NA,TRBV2,TGTGCCGGTAACCGGGACCCCAATTCACCCCTCCACTTT,CAGNRDPNSPLHF
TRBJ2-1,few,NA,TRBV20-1,TGCAGTGCTAGCGGGGCCCCTCCCCTGTACAATGAGCAGTTCTTC,CSASGAPPLYNEQFF
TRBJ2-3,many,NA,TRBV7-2,TGTGCCAGCGGAGCCAACACAGATACGCAGTATTTT,CASGANTDTQYF
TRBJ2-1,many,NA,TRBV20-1,TGCAGTGCTAGAGGCCTGAACAATGAGCAGTTCTTC,CSARGLNNEQFF
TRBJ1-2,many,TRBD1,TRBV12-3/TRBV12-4,TGTGCCAGCAGTTTAGGATGGACAGGGGGGAACGACGCCTATGGCTACACCTTC,CASSLGWTGGNDAYGYTF
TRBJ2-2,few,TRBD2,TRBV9,TGTGCCAGCAGCGTAGCGGGGGGTAAGGCCGGGGAGCTGTTTTTT,CASSVAGGKAGELFF
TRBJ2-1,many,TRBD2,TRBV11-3,TGTGCCAGCAGCTTAGTAGCGGGGAGCTACAATGAGCAGTTCTTC,CASSLVAGSYNEQFF
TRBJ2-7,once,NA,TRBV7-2,TGTGCCAGCAGCTTAGCAGCTAGCGCGGTCTCCTACGAGCAGTACTTC,CASSLAASAVSYEQYF
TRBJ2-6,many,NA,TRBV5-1,TGCGCCAGCAGCTTGGTACGTCTAGGGGCCAACGTCCTGACTTTC,CASSLVRLGANVLTF
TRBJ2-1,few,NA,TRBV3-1,TGTGCCAGCAGCCAAGAAAAACAGGGAGAGCAGTTCTTC,CASSQEKQGEQFF
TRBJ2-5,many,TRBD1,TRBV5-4,TGTGCCAGCAGCCGGGACAGTTTTCAAGAGACCCAGTACTTC,CASSRDSFQETQYF
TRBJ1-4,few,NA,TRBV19,TGTGCCAGTAGTATTTATCAGGATGAAAAACTGTTTTTT,CASSIYQDEKLFF
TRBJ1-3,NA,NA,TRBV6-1,TGTGCCAGCAGTGGACAGTACCCGGGAGACACCATATATTTT,CASSGQYPGDTIYF
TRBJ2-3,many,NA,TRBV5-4,TGTGCCAGCAGCCGGCAGGGGAGCTCCACAGATACGCAGTATTTT,CASSRQGSSTDTQYF
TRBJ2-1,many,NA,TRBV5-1,TGCGCCAGCGCCTACATCCCCCACAATGAGCAGTTCTTC,CASAYIPHNEQFF
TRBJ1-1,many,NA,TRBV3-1,TGTGCCAGCAGCCAAGCCCCAGGGGTCGCTTTCTTT,CASSQAPGVAFF
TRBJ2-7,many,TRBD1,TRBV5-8,TGTGCCAGCAGCTTGGGGCGGGGGACAGGGGACTACGAGCAGTACTTC,CASSLGRGTGDYEQYF
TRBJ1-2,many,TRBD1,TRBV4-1,TGCGCCAGCAGCCAGGGGACAGGGGGCGCGGGCTATGGCTACACCTTC,CASSQGTGGAGYGYTF
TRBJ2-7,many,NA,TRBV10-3,TGTGCCATCAGTGTCATTGGTTTCGAGCAGTACTTC,CAISVIGFEQYF
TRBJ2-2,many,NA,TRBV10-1,TGCGCCAGCAGTGGGACCCCCAATTCCGGGGAGCTGTTTTTT,CASSGTPNSGELFF
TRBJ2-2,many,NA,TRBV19,TGTGCCAGCCGTGAAATCAGCCCGTTTCGGCAAGTAGCGAACACCGGGGAGCTGTTTTTT,CASREISPFRQVANTGELFF
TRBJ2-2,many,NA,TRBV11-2,TGTGCCACTTGGGGTGGGGGGACCGGCAGCGGGGAGCTGTTTTTT,CATWGGGTGSGELFF
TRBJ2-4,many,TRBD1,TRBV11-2,TGTGCCAGCAGCTTGCAGGGGGCAAACATTCAGTACTTC,CASSLQGANIQYF
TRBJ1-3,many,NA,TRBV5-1,TGCGCCAGCAGCTTGACGGCAAACTCTGGAAACACCATATATTTT,CASSLTANSGNTIYF
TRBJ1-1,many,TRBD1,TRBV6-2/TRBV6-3,TGTGCCAGCAGTCTCCCAGGCCAACAGGGGGCTTCCACTGAAGCTTTCTTT,CASSLPGQQGASTEAFF
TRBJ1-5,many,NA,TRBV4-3,TGCGCCAGCAGCCAAGATGTGTTGGGCCCGCAGCCCCAGCATTTT,CASSQDVLGPQPQHF
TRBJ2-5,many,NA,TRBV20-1,TGCAGTGCTGGGGCAATGGAGACCCAGTACTTC,CSAGAMETQYF
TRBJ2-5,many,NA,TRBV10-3,TGTGCCATCAGTGAGACTGGTGGGGAGACCCAGTACTTC,CAISETGGETQYF
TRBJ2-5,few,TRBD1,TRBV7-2,TGTGCCAGCAGCCCGGACAGGGCCCCCCGGGAGACCCAGTACTTC,CASSPDRAPRETQYF
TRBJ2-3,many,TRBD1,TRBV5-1,TGCGCCAGCCGGACAGGGGGCGGCGCAGATACGCAGTATTTT,CASRTGGGADTQYF
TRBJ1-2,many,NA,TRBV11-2,TGTGCCAGCAGCCCCTCGACAGCCTATGGCTACACCTTC,CASSPSTAYGYTF
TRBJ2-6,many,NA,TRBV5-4,TGTGCCAGCCTCCGTCAGGGCTATTTCTCTGGGGCCAACGTCCTGACTTTC,CASLRQGYFSGANVLTF
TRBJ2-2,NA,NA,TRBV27,TGTGCCAGCAGTCGACTAGGATCGAACACCGGGGAGCTGTTTTTT,CASSRLGSNTGELFF
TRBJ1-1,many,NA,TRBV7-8,TGTGCCAGCAGCTTAGTCAGAGGTGCTGAAGCTTTCTTT,CASSLVRGAEAFF
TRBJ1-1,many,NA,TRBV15,TGTGCCACCAGCGGACTTAGGGGCACTGAAGCTTTCTTT,CATSGLRGTEAFF
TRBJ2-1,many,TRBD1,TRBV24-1,TGTGCCACCAGTGATTTCGGACAGGGGGGGAAAAATGAGCAGTTCTTC,CATSDFGQGGKNEQFF
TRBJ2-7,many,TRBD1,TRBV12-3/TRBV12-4,TGTGCCAGCACCCCGGGACAGGGCCCCTACGAGCAGTACTTC,CASTPGQGPYEQYF
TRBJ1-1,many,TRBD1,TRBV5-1,TGCGCCAGCAGCTTGCAGGGGGCCCTCACTGAAGCTTTCTTT,CASSLQGALTEAFF
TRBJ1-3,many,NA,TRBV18,TGTGCCAGCTCACGAGAGGGGGGAAACACCATATATTTT,CASSREGGNTIYF
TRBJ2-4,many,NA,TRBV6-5,TGTGCCAGCAGTTACTCGAGCAGGGGAAACATTCAGTACTTC,CASSYSSRGNIQYF
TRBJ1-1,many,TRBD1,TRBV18,TGTGCCAGCTCACCATCAAGGACAGGGTACACTGAAGCTTTCTTT,CASSPSRTGYTEAFF